These 28 T cell receptor beta chains were all obtained from the same sample, sequenced in a study of early T cells in non-severe SARS-CoV-2 infection. TCRdb processed the 5' RACE reads anew with MiXCR; each CDR3 protein has one entry. Altogether around 78,000 distinct CDR3 sequences are present, roughly an eighth being singletons, with the ten largest covering around 3%. The sample consisted of whole blood. The receptors stem from an adult who was a healthcare worker with PCR-confirmed SARS-CoV-2 infection or an uninfected control (not recorded which).

The chain employs TRBV11-2 and TRBJ2-1; TRBD2 matches at 9 bases. V gave up 1 base and J gave up 7 bases; unmatched junction bases: 5. Germline-derived CDR1 and CDR2 are SGHAT and FQNNGV. The CDR3 is 15 residues long. The DNA of the CDR3 is TGTGCCAGCAGCTTAGGCGGGAGGGCCTGGAATGAGCAGTTCTTC. This gives the protein CASSLGGRAWNEQFF.

The genes are TRBV7-2 and TRBJ2-1; tentative D call: TRBD1 (6 bases). V shed 3 bases and J shed 5 bases, with 11 bases lying between them. In germline, CDR1 is SGHTA, CDR2 FQGNSA. The CDR3 covers 14 residues. Here the CDR3 reads CASSFTGTNNEQFF. CDR3 sequence (DNA): TGTGCCAGCAGCTTTACAGGGACAAACAATGAGCAGTTCTTC.

The chain joins TRBV3-1 to TRBJ2-3; D might be TRBD1 or TRBD2, each matching 6 bases. This CDR3 spans 16 amino acids. Trimming took off 1 base at V and 2 bases at J, with 13 bases between the two ends. In germline, CDR1 is LGHDT, CDR2 YNNKEL (reference sequence). The CDR3 DNA reads as TGTGCCAGCAGCCAAGGGGGGGCTGCCCCCACAGATACGCAGTATTTT. Its translation: CASSQGGAAPTDTQYF.

This clonotype occurred many times. The rearrangement links TRBV19 to TRBJ2-1; 8 positions agree with TRBD1. CDR3 size: 16 residues. The V segment lost 5 bases and the J segment 7 bases; nucleotides outside the gene matches: 13. CDR1 is LNHDA and CDR2 is SQIVND in the germline V gene (reference sequence). In DNA form, the CDR3 reads TGTGCCAGTAGTCCCCGGGCAGGGGGCGCTTTGAATGAGCAGTTCTTC. Translated: CASSPRAGGALNEQFF. Filled out from reference TRBV19 and TRBJ2-1, the complete variable domain reads DGGITQSPKYLFRKEGQNVTLSCEQNLNHDAMYWYRQDPGQGLRLIYYSQIVNDFQKGDIAEGYSVSREKKESFPLTVTSAQKNPTAFYLCASSPRAGGALNEQFFGPGTRLTVL.

V gene TRBV2 combines with J gene TRBJ1-5; D is undetermined. The germline V gene has CDR1 SNHLY and CDR2 FYNNEI. The CDR3 runs 12 residues. V lost 4 bases to trimming and J lost 6 bases, with 7 bases between them. The CDR3 region has the DNA TGTGCCAGCAGTGGGACGGTTCAGCCCCAGCATTTT. Protein product: CASSGTVQPQHF. The full variable domain, with the rest looked up from reference TRBV2 and TRBJ1-5, is EPEVTQTPSHQVTQMGQEVILRCVPISNHLYFYWYRQILGQKVEFLVSFYNNEISEKSEIFDDQFSVERPDGSNFTLKIRSTKLEDSAMYFCASSGTVQPQHFGDGTRLSIL.

The V and J genes are TRBV3-1 and TRBJ1-2; 10 bases fit TRBD1. V shed 6 bases, J shed 2 bases, and the junction held 3 bases outside the gene matches. CDR3 length equals 14 residues. Germline V gene data show CDR1 as LGHDT and CDR2 as YNNKEL (reference sequence). CDR3 in DNA: TGTGCCAGCAGACAGGGACAGGGGAACTATGGCTACACCTTC. This encodes CASRQGQGNYGYTF. Together with reference TRBV3-1 and TRBJ1-2, the CDR3 gives the full variable domain: DTAVSQTPKYLVTQMGNDKSIKCEQNLGHDTMYWYKQDSKKFLKIMFSYNNKELIINETVPNRFSPKSPDKAHLNLHINSLELGDSAVYFCASRQGQGNYGYTFGSGTRLTVV.

This clonotype has at least ten counts. The chain links TRBV11-1 to TRBJ2-7, with 11 bases fitting TRBD1. Germline V gene data show CDR1 as SGHAT and CDR2 as FQDESV (reference sequence). The V and J ends lost 6 bases and 4 bases, in that order; junction bases with no gene match: 5. The CDR3 length is 14 residues. The CDR3 DNA is TGTGCCAGCAGTTCGGGACAGGGGGAGTACGAGCAGTACTTC. It translates to CASSSGQGEYEQYF.

The V and J genes are TRBV27 and TRBJ1-1; 10 nucleotides align to TRBD1. The CDR3 consists of 14 residues. From germline, CDR1 is MNHEY and CDR2 SMNVEV (reference sequence). The ends lost 4 bases at V and 5 bases at J; junction bases unmatched: 4. In nucleotides, the CDR3 is TGTGCCAGCAGTTACGGACAGGGGGAGACTGAAGCTTTCTTT. Encoded protein: CASSYGQGETEAFF.

This clonotype was counted many times. This rearrangement joins TRBV7-2 to TRBJ2-1; 7 bases are a match to TRBD2. J lost 6 bases, V lost 5 bases, and 16 bases had no gene match. This CDR3 has 17 residues. CDR1 and CDR2 (germline): SGHTA, FQGNSA. CDR3 DNA: TGTGCCAGCAGCCGGGCTAGTTGGACTAGAAAAGGCAATGAGCAGTTCTTC. Amino acid sequence: CASSRASWTRKGNEQFF.

The chain combines TRBV9 with TRBJ2-3; the match to TRBD1 covers 7 bases. The CDR3 consists of 17 residues. The trim removed 4 bases at V and 2 bases at J, leaving 13 bases unmatched. CDR1 and CDR2 from the germline V gene are SGDLS and YYNGEE. Here the CDR3 reads CASSPSTGVRTTDTQYF. The DNA of the CDR3 is TGTGCCAGCAGCCCAAGCACAGGGGTCAGAACCACAGATACGCAGTATTTT.

The CDR3 sequence is CSVGQLNSPLHF. CDR3 DNA: TGCAGTGTGGGACAGCTGAATTCACCCCTCCACTTT. The chain carries TRBV20-1 and TRBJ1-6; 7 positions match TRBD1. The CDR3 spans 12 residues. Germline lookup yields CDR1 DFQATT and CDR2 SNEGSKA (reference sequence). V lost 7 bases and J lost 7; bases outside the gene matches: 4.

The chain links TRBV4-1 to TRBJ2-7; 11 bases are a match to TRBD1. Germline V gene data show CDR1 as MGHRA and CDR2 as YSYEKL. The V and J ends lost 1 base and 3 bases, in that order; junction bases with no gene match: 5. The CDR3 is 16 amino acids. The CDR3 DNA reads as TGCGCCAGCAGCCAAGGACCGGGACAGGGGGGCTACGAGCAGTACTTC. Its protein is CASSQGPGQGGYEQYF.

This clonotype was observed many times. V is TRBV30 and J is TRBJ1-5; a possible D gene is TRBD1 (5 bases). The CDR3 length is 14 residues. Trimming left V 2 bases short and J 3 bases short, with 11 bases between. CDR1 is GTSNPN and CDR2 is SVGIG in the germline V gene (reference sequence). The chain's CDR3 is CAWSPPGTNQPQHF. CDR3 DNA sequence: TGTGCCTGGAGTCCGCCGGGGACCAATCAGCCCCAGCATTTT.

This clonotype was counted at least ten times. The rearrangement links TRBV20-1 to TRBJ2-7; D may be TRBD1 or TRBD2 (5 bases each). CDR1 DFQATT and CDR2 SNEGSKA come from the germline V gene (reference sequence). There are 12 residues in the CDR3. V was trimmed by 3 bases and J by 0 bases, leaving 6 bases between them. The CDR3 loop reads CSASGTSYEQYF. As DNA, the CDR3 is TGCAGTGCTAGCGGGACCTCCTACGAGCAGTACTTC.

This clonotype was seen many times. This chain uses TRBV30 with TRBJ2-1; possibly TRBD2 for D (6 bases). With 0 bases removed from V and 9 bases from J, the gap between germline ends came to 12 bases. Per germline, CDR1 GTSNPN and CDR2 SVGIG (reference sequence). The CDR3 totals 13 residues. CDR3 nucleotide sequence: TGTGCCTGGAGTGTACGGACTACCTCTGAGCAGTTCTTC. The encoded protein is CAWSVRTTSEQFF. The full variable domain, its missing parts supplied by reference TRBV30 and TRBJ2-1, is SQTIHQWPATLVQPVGSPLSLECTVEGTSNPNLYWYRQAAGRGLQLLFYSVGIGQISSEVPQNLSASRPQDRQFILSSKKLLLSDSGFYLCAWSVRTTSEQFFGPGTRLTVL.

Many counts were recorded for this clonotype. This chain joins TRBV7-9 and TRBJ1-2; the D is unclear. Trimming removed 6 bases from V and 11 bases from J, with 19 bases in between. The germline V gene has CDR1 SEHNR and CDR2 FQNEAQ (reference sequence). This CDR3 is built from 13 residues. The CDR3 loop is CASRSSTEVRYTF. The CDR3 DNA sequence: TGTGCCAGCAGGTCGTCGACGGAGGTCAGATACACCTTC.

This clonotype was counted a few times. This rearrangement joins TRBV28 to TRBJ1-1; no definite D call. Germline loops: CDR1 MDHEN, CDR2 SYDVKM. This CDR3 comprises 14 residues. Trimming left V 5 bases short and J 2 bases short, with 12 bases between. The chain's CDR3 is CASSLHGVNTEAFF. Written as DNA, the CDR3 is TGTGCCAGCAGTCTCCACGGGGTAAACACTGAAGCTTTCTTT. Full variable domain (remainder filled in from reference TRBV28 and TRBJ1-1): DVKVTQSSRYLVKRTGEKVFLECVQDMDHENMFWYRQDPGLGLRLIYFSYDVKMKEKGDIPEGYSVSREKKERFSLILESASTNQTSMYLCASSLHGVNTEAFFGQGTRLTVV.

The chain has TRBV4-1 and TRBJ2-5; D perhaps matches TRBD2 (5 bases). There are 14 residues in the CDR3. V lost 2 bases, J lost 5 bases, and 12 bases lay in between. Germline V gene sequence: CDR1 MGHRA, CDR2 YSYEKL. The CDR3 DNA reads TGCGCCAGCAGCCAATCTACTAGAAGCGAGACCCAGTACTTC. This translates into CASSQSTRSETQYF.

This clonotype came up many times. V is TRBV7-8 and J is TRBJ2-3; 13 positions match TRBD2. CDR1 SGHVS and CDR2 FQNEAQ come from the germline V gene. V shed 3 bases, J shed 8 bases, and the junction held 14 bases outside the gene matches. This CDR3 has 18 amino acids. The CDR3 nucleotides are TGTGCCAGCAGCTTGGTGGCCCTCGGACTAGCGGGAGTTGGTACGCAGTATTTT. Amino acid sequence: CASSLVALGLAGVGTQYF.

V gene TRBV6-6 combines with J gene TRBJ2-2; D remains ambiguous. CDR1 is MNHNY and CDR2 is SVGAGI in the germline V gene (reference sequence). Trimming took off 1 base at V and 8 bases at J, with 8 bases between the two ends. The CDR3 has 13 residues. CDR3 amino acids: CASSYCAEGELFF. CDR3 DNA: TGTGCCAGCAGTTACTGCGCGGAGGGGGAGCTGTTTTTT.

In its sample, this clonotype was seen many times. CDR3: CASSRRSSSPGEQFF. Here the CDR3 DNA reads TGTGCCAGCAGCCGGAGGTCTAGCTCCCCGGGGGAGCAGTTCTTC. The chain recombines TRBV11-2 with TRBJ2-1, with a weak D call TRBD2 (5 bases). The CDR3 has 15 amino acids. Germline V gene sequence: CDR1 SGHAT, CDR2 FQNNGV. V was trimmed by 5 bases and J by 10 bases, leaving 21 bases between them.

The rearrangement uses TRBV5-1 and TRBJ2-1; D is perhaps TRBD2 (5 bases). V lost 2 bases to trimming and J lost 10 bases, with 7 bases between them. Germline values: CDR1 SGHRS, CDR2 YFSETQ. The CDR3 totals 11 residues. CDR3 bases: TGCGCCAGCAGCTTTAGCGAAGAGCAGTTCTTC. Protein sequence: CASSFSEEQFF. Together with reference TRBV5-1 and TRBJ2-1, the CDR3 gives the full variable domain: KAGVTQTPRYLIKTRGQQVTLSCSPISGHRSVSWYQQTPGQGLQFLFEYFSETQRNKGNFPGRFSGRQFSNSRSEMNVSTLELGDSALYLCASSFSEEQFFGPGTRLTVL.

V usage is TRBV3-1 and J usage is TRBJ2-7, with D perhaps matching TRBD2 (5 bases). The V end lost 2 bases, the J end lost 3 bases, and 11 bases lay between the germline ends. The germline CDR1 and CDR2 sequences are LGHDT and YNNKEL (reference sequence). This CDR3 is built from 14 residues. The CDR3 loop reads CASSQWTGRYEQYF. The CDR3 bases are TGTGCCAGCAGCCAATGGACTGGCCGCTACGAGCAGTACTTC.

In this sample, this clonotype turned up many times. The chain employs TRBV2 and TRBJ1-2; D remains unclear. In germline, CDR1 is SNHLY, CDR2 FYNNEI. Trimming took off 3 bases at V and 0 bases at J, with 5 bases between the two ends. The CDR3 contains 13 residues. The CDR3 DNA is TGTGCCAGCAGTGATTTTGCTAACTATGGCTACACCTTC. Translation gives CASSDFANYGYTF.

This clonotype has more than one count but fewer than ten. This chain uses TRBV4-1 with TRBJ2-2, with 10 positions matching TRBD1. With V trimmed by 3 bases and J by 5 bases, 9 bases remained unmatched. The CDR3 is 17 amino acids. CDR1 and CDR2 from the germline V gene are MGHRA and YSYEKL. The DNA of the CDR3 is TGCGCCAGCAGCCAGGGGGGACAGGGGAAAAGGACCGGGGAGCTGTTTTTT. This encodes CASSQGGQGKRTGELFF.

This clonotype was seen more than once but under ten times. The chain recombines TRBV6-2 or TRBV6-3 with TRBJ2-5, with a possible D match to TRBD1 (6 bases). The CDR3 runs to 15 residues. The V gene's germline CDR1 is MNHEY and CDR2 SVGEGT. With 6 bases removed from V and 6 bases from J, the gap between germline ends came to 20 bases. CDR3 DNA: TGTGCCAGCAGCCACTGGGGTGCAGGGGTACAGACCCAGTACTTC. Protein product: CASSHWGAGVQTQYF.

The J gene is TRBJ2-7, the V gene TRBV30; D remains unclear. The germline V gene has CDR1 GTSNPN and CDR2 SVGIG (reference sequence). Trimming took off 0 bases at V and 7 bases at J, with 7 bases between the two ends. This CDR3 is 11 amino acids long. The CDR3 here is CAWSVGSEQYF. The CDR3 DNA is TGTGCCTGGAGTGTAGGGTCGGAGCAGTACTTC.

This clonotype was counted only a few times. The chain combines TRBV24-1 with TRBJ2-1, with D possibly being TRBD2 (6 bases). V was pared by 5 bases and J by 7 bases, with 17 bases between. The CDR3 sequence is 15 residues long. CDR1 and CDR2 from the germline V gene are KGHDR and SFDVKD. The CDR3: CATSAAGTYWNEQFF. The CDR3 region has the DNA TGTGCCACCAGTGCTGCAGGGACTTACTGGAATGAGCAGTTCTTC.